This T cell receptor (beta chain) emerged from a study of regulatory dendritic cells for organ transplantation. About this clone itself: Antigen: not known.

Sorted T cells were CFSE-labeled and cultured 4 to 5 days with allogeneic regulatory or mature dendritic cells at 1:10. Memory T cells were CD45RO+, naive were CD45RA+, sorted by FACS. Generated by immunoSEQ multiplex PCR, the TCRdb table keeps only in-frame clones and is missing some. The sample includes about 11,000 clones, over 70% seen only once; the top ten take around 2.5%. V lost 3 bases to trimming and J lost 5 bases, with 16 bases between them. The CDR3 is made up of 15 amino acids. CDR1 and CDR2 from the germline V gene are KGHSH and LQKENI. Study findings and constraints: Among resting subsets, memory CD8+ cells contained the most alloreactive clonotypes. Naive CD4+ and CD8+ repertoires were highly diverse; memory CD8+ was most oligoclonal. Mature dendritic cells appeared to drive more memory CD8+ clonal expansion than regulatory ones.

The sequenced sample was memory CD4+ T cells from blood cultured with regulatory dendritic cells. Subset reported: CD45RO+ memory T cells. This TCR came from a human donor in good health. The chain recombines TRBV18 with TRBJ1-1, with D perhaps matching TRBD1 (6 bases). The DNA for the CDR3 is TGTGCCAGCTCACCCGAAGGGGGTGGAAGAACTGAAGCTTTCTTT. Its translation is CASSPEGGGRTEAFF. Using reference TRBV18 and TRBJ1-1 for the parts outside the CDR3, the full variable domain is NAGVMQNPRHLVRRRGQEARLRCSPMKGHSHVYWYRQLPEEGLKFMVYLQKENIIDESGMPKERFSAEFPKEGPSILRIQQVVRGDSAAYFCASSPEGGGRTEAFFGQGTRLTVV.